This TCR beta chain was identified in a study of T cell responses to AZD1222 COVID-19 vaccine. TCRdb's copy holds only in-frame clones and misses some; the assay was immunoSEQ multiplex PCR. The sample shows about 180,000 clones, around 93% of them seen only once. This clone was seen once. Other DNA sequences in the same sample also yield this CDR3. This specimen was peripheral blood, taken 28 days after the second dose of the MenACWY control vaccine. This TCR was sampled from an adult who received the MenACWY meningococcal vaccine as a control.

The DNA for the CDR3 is TGTGCCAGCAGCTTAGCGGGAGGGGGCTATGGCTACACCTTC. Its translation is CASSLAGGGYGYTF. The gene calls are TRBV7-2 and TRBJ1-2, with D possibly matching TRBD1 (6 bases). Trimming removed 0 bases at V and 4 bases at J, with 9 bases between. The CDR3 runs 14 residues. Germline CDR1 is SGHTA and CDR2 is FQGNSA.